This is a list of T cell receptor beta chains from one sample in a study of Graves' ophthalmopathy and Graves' hyperthyroidism. TCRdb analysed the multiplex PCR reads with MiXCR anew, one entry per CDR3 protein. The data show roughly 160,000 distinct CDR3 sequences, roughly 36% seen once. Sequencing was performed on peripheral blood. These receptors originate from a man aged 30-40 years with Graves' ophthalmopathy. Each CDR3 is given with its conserved first and last residue. Fields, in order: V gene, CDR3 protein.

TRBV6-1 CASRWWGVTTEAFF
TRBV5-8 CASSSPSGAYQPQHF
TRBV12-3/TRBV12-4 CASSLLGNTIYF
TRBV13 CASSFGGINYGYTF
TRBV12-3/TRBV12-4 CASRGLQGLGGYTF
TRBV28 CASSISVSHGELFF
TRBV28 CASSFSLTGAGDTF
TRBV6-5 CANSPRPIPRRQETQYF
TRBV6-2/TRBV6-3 CASSYPSGTLDTEAFF
TRBV7-9 CASSPALQGAPGQYF
TRBV28 CASSLLGGGSYEQYF
TRBV12-3/TRBV12-4 CASSLAFRVSMNTEAFF
TRBV12-5 CASGLGGTEAFF
TRBV28 CASSWGTGELFF
TRBV7-9 CASSSRPGDTEAFF
TRBV20-1 CSARDMGSNQPQHF
TRBV12-3/TRBV12-4 CASSFVGGELFF
TRBV6-5 CAISGTEAYEQYF
TRBV6-1 CANREPGSGGGYTF
TRBV7-9 CASSSRSAGSTRGKETQYF
TRBV6-5 CASSWTSGSGEQYF
TRBV12-3/TRBV12-4 CASSLESFSGANVLTF
TRBV7-8 CASSLVAWGETQYF
TRBV28 CASSSESGRALGELFF
TRBV14 CASSQVGAAGTEAFF
TRBV4-2 CASSQGTRDYEQYF
TRBV24-1 CATSDWRRGGGYTF
TRBV7-8 CASSSSGGAYHTGELFF
TRBV27 CASSGGLLNSPLHF
TRBV6-5 CASSYSTELPQHF
TRBV7-2 CASSLDSKGQYF
TRBV18 CASSPRQGGQTQYF
TRBV28 CASSSRSRETQYF
TRBV2 CASSSGTPLKYF
TRBV27 CASSYRQGAYEQYF
TRBV6-1 CASSPQGNPEAFF
TRBV30 CAWTWRKTQYF